This TCR beta chain is from a study of graft-versus-host responses after intestinal transplantation. Some clones are missing from TCRdb's copy, which holds only in-frame ones; the method was immunoSEQ multiplex PCR. Seen here are about 11,000 clones, roughly a third observed once, and the top ten hold around 2%. The trim removed 5 bases at V and 6 bases at J, leaving 4 bases unmatched. This CDR3 has 14 amino acids. Germline V gene data show CDR1 as SGHAT and CDR2 as FQNNGV. This clonotype originated in a human patient who was an organ donor for intestinal transplantation. V is TRBV11-2 and J is TRBJ1-4; 9 nucleotides agree with TRBD1. The specimen was alloreactive CD4+ T cells from a mixed lymphocyte reaction culture, collected before transplantation. Regarding subset: CFSE-low proliferating T cells sorted from roughly six-day pre-transplant mixed lymphocyte reaction (GvH or HvG direction). CDR3 in DNA: TGTGCCAGCAGCCTCGGACAGGGGTATGAAAAACTGTTTTTT. Protein sequence: CASSLGQGYEKLFF.